The source of this TCR beta chain is a study of blood T cell dynamics during melanoma immunotherapy. The method was immunoSEQ multiplex PCR; TCRdb's version includes in-frame clones alone and lacks a portion of them. The sample lists 8,500 to 13,000 clones, over 80% occurring once. The CDR3 is 11 amino acids. Time point of the sample: week 3, after first cycle of checkpoint inhibitor. At 12 weeks after first infusion, RECIST 1.1 defined response for most patients. Prior systemic cancer therapy, immunosuppressant use and other active malignancies excluded patients. Specimen: blood, collected from a patient treated with checkpoint blockade. The receptor was derived from a human donor with melanoma. The chain couples TRBV21-1 to TRBJ1-2. TRBV21-1 counts as a pseudogene. The CDR3 DNA is TGTGCCAGCAGTGACTCGGGGGGCTACACCTTC. Its translation is CASSDSGGYTF.